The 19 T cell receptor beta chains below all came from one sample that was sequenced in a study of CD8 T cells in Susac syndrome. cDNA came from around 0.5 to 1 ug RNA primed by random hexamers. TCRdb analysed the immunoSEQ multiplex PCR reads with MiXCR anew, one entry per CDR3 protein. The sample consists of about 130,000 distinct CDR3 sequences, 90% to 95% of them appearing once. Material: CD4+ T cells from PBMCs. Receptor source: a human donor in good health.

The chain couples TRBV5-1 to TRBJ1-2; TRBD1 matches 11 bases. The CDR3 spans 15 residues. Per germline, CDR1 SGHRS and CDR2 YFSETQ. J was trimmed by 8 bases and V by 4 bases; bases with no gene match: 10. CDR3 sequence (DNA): TGCGCCAGCAGCCCCTTAGGACAGGGGGCTGCCGGCTACACCTTC. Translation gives CASSPLGQGAAGYTF.

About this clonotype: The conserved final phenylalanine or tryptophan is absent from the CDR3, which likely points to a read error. CDR3 DNA sequence: TGCGCCAGCAGCCAAGCAGGCGGCAGCCTTGCGGATACGCAGTATTCT. Its protein product is CASSQAGGSLADTQYS. The rearrangement joins TRBV4-3 to TRBJ2-3; D is uncertain. Germline V gene lookup returns CDR1 LGHNA and CDR2 YSLEER. V lost 1 base and J lost 6, with 17 bases in between. CDR3 size: 16 residues.

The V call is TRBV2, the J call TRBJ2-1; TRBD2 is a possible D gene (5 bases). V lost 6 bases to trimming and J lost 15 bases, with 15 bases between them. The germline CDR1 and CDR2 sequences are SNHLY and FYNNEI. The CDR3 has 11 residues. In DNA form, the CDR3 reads TGTGCCAGCAGACTCAATCTAGGGAGGTTCTTC. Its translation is CASRLNLGRFF.

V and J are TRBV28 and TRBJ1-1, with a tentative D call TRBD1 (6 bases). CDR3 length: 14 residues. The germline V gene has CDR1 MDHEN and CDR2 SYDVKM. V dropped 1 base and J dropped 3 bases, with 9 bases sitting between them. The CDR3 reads CASSLSAGDTEAFF. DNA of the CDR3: TGTGCCAGCAGTTTATCAGCAGGGGACACTGAAGCTTTCTTT.

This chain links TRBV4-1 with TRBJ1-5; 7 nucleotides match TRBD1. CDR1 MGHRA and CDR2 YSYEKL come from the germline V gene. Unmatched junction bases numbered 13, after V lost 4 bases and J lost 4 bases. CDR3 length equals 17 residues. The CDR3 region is CASSPRSWDSLNQPQHF. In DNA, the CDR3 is TGCGCCAGCAGCCCCAGAAGTTGGGACAGTCTTAATCAGCCCCAGCATTTT.

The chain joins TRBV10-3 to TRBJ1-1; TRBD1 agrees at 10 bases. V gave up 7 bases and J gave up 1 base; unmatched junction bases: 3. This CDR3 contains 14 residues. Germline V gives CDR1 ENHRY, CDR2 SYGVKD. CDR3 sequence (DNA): TGTGCCATCACCGGGACAGGGGAGAACACTGAAGCTTTCTTT. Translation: CAITGTGENTEAFF.

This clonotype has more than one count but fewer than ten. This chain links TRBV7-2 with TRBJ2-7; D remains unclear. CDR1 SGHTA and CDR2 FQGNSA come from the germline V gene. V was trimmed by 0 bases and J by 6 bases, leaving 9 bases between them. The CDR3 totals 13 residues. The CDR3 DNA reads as TGTGCCAGCAGCTTAGCCCCCCTACGCGAGCAGTACTTC. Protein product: CASSLAPLREQYF.

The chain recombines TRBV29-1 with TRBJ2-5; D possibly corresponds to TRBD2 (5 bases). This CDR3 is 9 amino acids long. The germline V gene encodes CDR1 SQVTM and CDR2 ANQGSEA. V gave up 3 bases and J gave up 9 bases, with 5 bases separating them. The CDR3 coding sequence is TGCAGCGTTGACGGGGCCCAGTACTTC. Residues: CSVDGAQYF. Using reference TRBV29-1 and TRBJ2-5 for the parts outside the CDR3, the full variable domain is SAVISQKPSRDICQRGTSLTIQCQVDSQVTMMFWYRQQPGQSLTLIATANQGSEATYESGFVIDKFPISRPNLTFSTLTVSNMSPEDSSIYLCSVDGAQYFGPGTRLLVL.

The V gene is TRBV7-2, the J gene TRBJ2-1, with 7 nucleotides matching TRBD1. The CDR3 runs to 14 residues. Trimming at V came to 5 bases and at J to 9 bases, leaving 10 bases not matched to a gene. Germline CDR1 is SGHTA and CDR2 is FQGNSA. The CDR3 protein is CASSPRQGRGEQFF. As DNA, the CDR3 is TGTGCCAGCAGCCCTCGACAGGGAAGGGGTGAGCAGTTCTTC. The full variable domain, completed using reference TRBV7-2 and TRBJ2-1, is GAGVSQSPSNKVTEKGKDVELRCDPISGHTALYWYRQSLGQGLEFLIYFQGNSAPDKSGLPSDRFSAERTGGSVSTLTIQRTQQEDSAVYLCASSPRQGRGEQFFGPGTRLTVL.

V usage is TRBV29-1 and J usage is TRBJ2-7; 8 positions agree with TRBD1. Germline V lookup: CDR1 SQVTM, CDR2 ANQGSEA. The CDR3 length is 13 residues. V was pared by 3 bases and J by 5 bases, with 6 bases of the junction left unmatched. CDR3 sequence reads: CSVDGRGLNEQYF. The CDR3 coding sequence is TGCAGCGTTGATGGCAGGGGGCTGAACGAGCAGTACTTC.

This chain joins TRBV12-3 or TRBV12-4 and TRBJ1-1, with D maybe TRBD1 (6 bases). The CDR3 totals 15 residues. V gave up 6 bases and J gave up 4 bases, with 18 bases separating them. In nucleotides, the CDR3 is TGTGCCAGCAGGCCACCGGGACACAAAGGCACTGAAGCTTTCTTT. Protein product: CASRPPGHKGTEAFF.

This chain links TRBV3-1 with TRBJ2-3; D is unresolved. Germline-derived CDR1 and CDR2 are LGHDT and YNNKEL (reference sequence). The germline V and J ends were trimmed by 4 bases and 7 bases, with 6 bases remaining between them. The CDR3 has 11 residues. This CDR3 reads CASSRANTQYF. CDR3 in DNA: TGTGCCAGCAGCCGGGCTAATACGCAGTATTTT.

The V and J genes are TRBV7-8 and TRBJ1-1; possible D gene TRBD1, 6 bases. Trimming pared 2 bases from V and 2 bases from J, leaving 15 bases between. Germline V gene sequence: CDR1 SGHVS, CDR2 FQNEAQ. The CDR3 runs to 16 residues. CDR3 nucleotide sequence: TGTGCCAGCAGCTTACTTTGGGACACCAGAAACACTGAAGCTTTCTTT. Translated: CASSLLWDTRNTEAFF.

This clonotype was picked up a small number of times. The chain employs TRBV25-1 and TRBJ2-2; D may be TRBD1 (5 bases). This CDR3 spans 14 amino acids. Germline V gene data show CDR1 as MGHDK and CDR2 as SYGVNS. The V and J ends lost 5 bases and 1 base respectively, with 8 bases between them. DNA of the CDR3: TGTGCCAGCAGTACCAGGGTGAACACCGGGGAGCTGTTTTTT. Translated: CASSTRVNTGELFF.

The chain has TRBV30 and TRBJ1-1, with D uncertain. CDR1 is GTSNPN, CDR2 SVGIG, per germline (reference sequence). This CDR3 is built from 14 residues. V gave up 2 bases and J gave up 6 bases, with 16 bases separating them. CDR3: CAWSRSGVLAEAFF. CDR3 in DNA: TGTGCCTGGAGTCGATCCGGGGTGTTGGCTGAAGCTTTCTTT.

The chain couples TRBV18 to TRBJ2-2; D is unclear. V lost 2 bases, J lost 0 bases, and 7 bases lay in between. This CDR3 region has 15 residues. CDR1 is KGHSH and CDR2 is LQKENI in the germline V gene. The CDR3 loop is CASSPYRTNTGELFF. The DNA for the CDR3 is TGTGCCAGCTCACCATACCGAACGAACACCGGGGAGCTGTTTTTT.

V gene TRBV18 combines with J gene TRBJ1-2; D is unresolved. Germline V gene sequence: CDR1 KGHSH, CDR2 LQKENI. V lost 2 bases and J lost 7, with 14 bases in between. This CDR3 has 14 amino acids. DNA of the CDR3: TGTGCCAGCTCACCAGGGCACACGGAGGCTGGCTACACCTTC. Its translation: CASSPGHTEAGYTF.

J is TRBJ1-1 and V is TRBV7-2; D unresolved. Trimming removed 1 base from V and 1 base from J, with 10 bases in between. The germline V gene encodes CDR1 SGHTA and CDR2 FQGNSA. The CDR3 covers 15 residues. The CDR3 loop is CASSLEAPRNTEAFF. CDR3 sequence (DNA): TGTGCCAGCAGCTTAGAGGCCCCTAGGAACACTGAAGCTTTCTTT.

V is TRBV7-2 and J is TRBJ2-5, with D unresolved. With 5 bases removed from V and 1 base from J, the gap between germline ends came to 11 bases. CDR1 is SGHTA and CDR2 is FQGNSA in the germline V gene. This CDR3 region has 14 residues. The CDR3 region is CASSPMMVQETQYF. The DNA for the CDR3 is TGTGCCAGCAGCCCTATGATGGTCCAAGAGACCCAGTACTTC.